This TCR beta chain emerged from a study of blood T cell repertoires in COVID-19. Original processing notes: Estimates of nucleated cell counts were drawn from the amplification of reference gene primers. Profiling relied on immunoSEQ multiplex PCR, and the TCRdb table lists in-frame clones only, not all of them. The DNA was the basis for D and trimming; V, J and clone size are from that table. This sample yields around 25,000 clones, of which about 89% are seen a single time; about 5.5% belongs to the top ten. Trimming removed 4 bases at V and 7 bases at J, with 8 bases between. This CDR3 region has 11 residues. CDR1 and CDR2 (germline): SGHTA, FQGNSA.

The clonotype originates from a man in his forties or fifties with active COVID-19. The source material was peripheral blood. The V and J genes are TRBV7-2 and TRBJ2-7; D gene unclear. The CDR3 loop reads CASSSLVEQYF. For the CDR3, the DNA is TGTGCCAGCAGCTCCTTAGTGGAGCAGTACTTC.